These 17 T cell receptor beta chains were all obtained from the same sample, sequenced in a study of naive and memory T cell subsets. The beta constant-region primer was an equimolar mix of two oligonucleotides covering TRBC1 and TRBC2. Nested alpha and beta constant-region primers with the SP2 primer drove four PCR rounds on ligated cDNA. TCRdb analysed the UMI-ligation and nested PCR reads with MiXCR anew, one entry per CDR3 protein. Among 100,000 to 150,000 distinct CDR3 sequences listed, just over 35% were seen once. Input material: central memory CD4+ T cells from blood. The receptor set was obtained from a human donor in good health.

The V gene is TRBV5-1, the J gene TRBJ2-2; 8 nucleotides align to TRBD2. J lost 2 bases, V lost 5 bases, and 8 bases had no gene match. CDR1 SGHRS and CDR2 YFSETQ come from the germline V gene. This CDR3 is 16 amino acids long. The CDR3: CASRVAGSGNTGELFF. CDR3 in DNA: TGCGCCAGCAGAGTAGCGGGATCTGGCAACACCGGGGAGCTGTTTTTT. Full variable domain (outside the CDR3, taken from reference TRBV5-1 and TRBJ2-2): KAGVTQTPRYLIKTRGQQVTLSCSPISGHRSVSWYQQTPGQGLQFLFEYFSETQRNKGNFPGRFSGRQFSNSRSEMNVSTLELGDSALYLCASRVAGSGNTGELFFGEGSRLTVL.

This clonotype was found a few times. The chain joins TRBV20-1 to TRBJ2-1, with D unresolved. V was trimmed by 0 bases and J by 12 bases, leaving 21 bases between them. CDR3 length: 15 residues. CDR1 and CDR2 (germline): DFQATT, SNEGSKA (reference sequence). CDR3 nucleotide sequence: TGCAGTGCTAGAGATCATCTCAATTCCTACAGTGGGCAGTTCTTC. Translated, it gives CSARDHLNSYSGQFF.

The chain carries TRBV9 and TRBJ2-3; 10 bases match TRBD2. The germline V gene has CDR1 SGDLS and CDR2 YYNGEE. Losses at the gene ends were 1 base for V and 0 bases for J; bases not matched to a gene: 2. The length of the CDR3 is 16 residues. The CDR3 protein is CASSVTSGVSTDTQYF. In DNA, the CDR3 is TGTGCCAGCAGCGTAACTAGCGGGGTCAGCACAGATACGCAGTATTTT.

This chain uses TRBV20-1 with TRBJ1-1; D is unclear. This CDR3 is 15 amino acids long. V lost 5 bases, J lost 1 base, and 17 bases lay in between. Germline CDR1 DFQATT, CDR2 SNEGSKA (reference sequence). Here the CDR3 DNA reads TGCAGTGCTGGTCTCCCCGGGTCTGCGAACACTGAAGCTTTCTTT. Translating it yields CSAGLPGSANTEAFF.

This clonotype appeared once. The rearrangement uses TRBV29-1 and TRBJ1-1; D gene ambiguous. CDR1 and CDR2 from the germline V gene are SQVTM and ANQGSEA. The ends were cut back, 4 bases at V and 7 bases at J, with 13 bases in the middle. The CDR3 runs to 12 residues. The CDR3 spells CSVVISSFEAFF. Here the CDR3 DNA reads TGCAGCGTTGTTATTTCGTCCTTTGAAGCTTTCTTT. The full variable domain, with the rest looked up from reference TRBV29-1 and TRBJ1-1, is SAVISQKPSRDICQRGTSLTIQCQVDSQVTMMFWYRQQPGQSLTLIATANQGSEATYESGFVIDKFPISRPNLTFSTLTVSNMSPEDSSIYLCSVVISSFEAFFGQGTRLTVV.

The rearrangement links TRBV18 to TRBJ2-2; tentative D call: TRBD2 (5 bases). CDR1 is KGHSH and CDR2 is LQKENI in the germline V gene. This CDR3 has 15 residues. With 0 bases removed from V and 5 bases from J, the gap between germline ends came to 10 bases. Here the CDR3 reads CASSPPGRRTGELFF. In nucleotides, the CDR3 is TGTGCCAGCTCACCACCGGGCAGGAGGACCGGGGAGCTGTTTTTT.

V is TRBV28 and J is TRBJ1-3; no clear D. There are 15 residues in the CDR3. The germline V and J ends were trimmed by 5 bases and 0 bases, with 11 bases remaining between them. Germline values: CDR1 MDHEN, CDR2 SYDVKM. CDR3 bases: TGTGCCAGCAGTCGTCCGACACTCTCTGGAAACACCATATATTTT. It is translated as CASSRPTLSGNTIYF.

The chain combines TRBV27 with TRBJ1-2; D is perhaps TRBD1 (5 bases). CDR3 length equals 18 residues. Germline CDR1 reads MNHEY; CDR2 reads SMNVEV (reference sequence). Trimming stripped 4 bases from V and 4 bases from J, with 25 bases between. For the CDR3, the DNA is TGTGCCAGCAGTTCTGGATTCCGTGCAGGGACCAAAAGCTATGGCTACACCTTC. This sequence encodes CASSSGFRAGTKSYGYTF.

This clonotype showed up just once. The V gene is TRBV15, the J gene TRBJ2-1; the D is unclear. Germline V lookup: CDR1 LNHNV, CDR2 YYDKDF (reference sequence). The CDR3 covers 15 residues. Trimming removed 1 base from V and 0 bases from J, with 7 bases in between. Written as DNA, the CDR3 is TGTGCCACCAGCAGAGCGCCAAGCTCCTACAATGAGCAGTTCTTC. Its translation: CATSRAPSSYNEQFF.

Many counts were recorded for this clonotype. V and J are TRBV5-1 and TRBJ2-7; D is possibly TRBD1 or TRBD2 (6 bases each). Trimming stripped 0 bases from V and 3 bases from J, with 13 bases between. Germline V gives CDR1 SGHRS, CDR2 YFSETQ. CDR3 size: 15 residues. The chain's CDR3 is CASSLVGGGGYEQYF. The CDR3 DNA follows: TGCGCCAGCAGCTTGGTAGGGGGAGGAGGCTACGAGCAGTACTTC.

In this sample, this clonotype is medium-sized. The chain recombines TRBV7-8 with TRBJ2-1, with 11 bases matching TRBD1. Looked up from germline, CDR1 is SGHVS and CDR2 is FQNEAQ. Trimming cost V 5 bases and J 8 bases; bases outside gene matches: 8. CDR3 length: 15 residues. The CDR3 sequence is CASSTGQGGNDEQFF. CDR3 in DNA: TGTGCCAGCAGCACGGGACAGGGGGGTAACGATGAGCAGTTCTTC.

The V and J genes are TRBV25-1 and TRBJ2-2, with a weak D call TRBD2 (6 bases). The CDR3 spans 17 residues. Trimming removed 5 bases from V and 7 bases from J, with 23 bases in between. The V gene's germline CDR1 is MGHDK and CDR2 SYGVNS. The CDR3 region has the DNA TGTGCCAGCAGTCGGAGCGTAGGGCTAGCGACTGTCGGGGAGCTGTTTTTT. It encodes CASSRSVGLATVGELFF.

This clonotype is deemed medium-sized. The chain carries TRBV7-6 and TRBJ2-5; D gene unclear. Germline CDR1 reads SGHVS; CDR2 reads FNYEAQ. CDR3 length equals 12 residues. V lost 1 base, J lost 2 bases, and 2 bases lay in between. CDR3 loop: CASSLVQETQYF. Written as DNA, the CDR3 is TGTGCCAGCAGCTTAGTACAAGAGACCCAGTACTTC.

This clonotype has a single count. The V call is TRBV27, the J call TRBJ1-5; D might be TRBD1 (5 bases). V was cut by 2 bases and J by 7 bases, with 9 bases left in between. CDR1 and CDR2 from the germline V gene are MNHEY and SMNVEV (reference sequence). The CDR3 has 13 residues. For the CDR3, the DNA is TGTGCCAGCAGTTTAGGGGACCGGCAGCCCCAGCATTTT. Encoded protein: CASSLGDRQPQHF.

V is TRBV6-1 and J is TRBJ2-4, with D possibly called TRBD1 or TRBD2 (5 bases each). CDR1 and CDR2 from the germline V gene are MNHNS and SASEGT. V shed 4 bases and J shed 2 bases, with 12 bases lying between them. The length of the CDR3 is 15 residues. The CDR3 is CASSGFGGTKNIQYF. DNA for the CDR3: TGTGCCAGCAGTGGGTTTGGGGGAACCAAAAACATTCAGTACTTC.

This clonotype appeared once. Here the CDR3 reads CSATPYEQFF. The CDR3 bases are TGCAGTGCTACCCCATACGAGCAGTTCTTC. This chain joins TRBV20-1 and TRBJ2-1; the D is unclear. V was cut by 4 bases and J by 10 bases, with 8 bases left in between. This CDR3 comprises 10 residues. CDR1 and CDR2 from the germline V gene are DFQATT and SNEGSKA (reference sequence).

This clonotype showed up just a few times. This rearrangement joins TRBV27 to TRBJ2-4; 10 nucleotides line up with TRBD1. The CDR3 covers 18 residues. Germline values: CDR1 MNHEY, CDR2 SMNVEV (reference sequence). The V and J ends lost 2 bases and 12 bases, in that order; junction bases with no gene match: 19. The CDR3 protein is CASSLRGQGWTPSGDQYF. The CDR3 DNA reads TGTGCCAGCAGTTTAAGGGGACAGGGGTGGACCCCCAGTGGGGATCAGTACTTC.